A selection of T cell receptor beta chains follows, all from one sample in a study of blood T cell repertoires in COVID-19. TCRdb's copy holds only in-frame clones and misses some; the assay was immunoSEQ multiplex PCR. This repertoire shows over 80,000 clones, more than 80% found once; its top ten account for 10%. Sequences were obtained from peripheral blood. These receptors originate from a woman aged 70-85 years with acute or convalescent COVID-19. CDR3s include the opening cysteine and the closing phenylalanine or tryptophan. A D gene is named only where the DNA matches it firmly. The size of a clone is reported for some rows only, either as once, few or many, or as a class for expanded clones.

>TRBD2|TRBV10-3|TRBJ2-1|NA
CAIRGTSGGSDNEQFF
TGTGCCATCAGGGGGACTAGCGGGGGATCGGACAATGAGCAGTTCTTC
>TRBD2|TRBV7-2|TRBJ2-5|NA
CASSPQRGGVVGETQYF
TGTGCCAGCAGCCCCCAGCGGGGGGGCGTAGTGGGAGAGACCCAGTACTTC
>NA|TRBV29-1|TRBJ2-7|NA
CSVEVSGNEQYF
TGCAGCGTTGAAGTATCCGGGAACGAGCAGTACTTC
>TRBD1|TRBV19|TRBJ1-1|NA
CASSIRWDRVNTEAFF
TGTGCCAGTAGTATTCGTTGGGACAGGGTAAACACTGAAGCTTTCTTT
>TRBD2|TRBV5-4|TRBJ2-7|NA
CASRMNPGLAGGSPVYEQYF
TGTGCCAGCAGAATGAATCCGGGACTAGCGGGAGGTTCCCCTGTCTACGAGCAGTACTTC
>TRBD1|TRBV2|TRBJ2-2|NA
CASSEQDRGIGELFF
TGTGCCAGCAGTGAGCAGGACAGGGGAATCGGGGAGCTGTTTTTT
>NA|TRBV2|TRBJ1-5|few
CASSLNRVLGNQPQHF
TGTGCCAGCAGTTTGAACAGGGTGTTAGGCAATCAGCCCCAGCATTTT
>NA|TRBV28|TRBJ2-7|few
CASRLPQVSYEQYF
TGTGCCAGCAGACTGCCCCAGGTTTCCTACGAGCAGTACTTC
>TRBD1|TRBV5-4|TRBJ1-6|once
CASSLGAGTGANSPLHF
TGTGCCAGCAGCTTGGGCGCCGGGACAGGGGCAAATTCACCCCTCCACTTT
>TRBD1|TRBV6-4|TRBJ2-5|NA
CASSHRGETQYF
TGTGCCAGCAGTCACAGGGGAGAGACCCAGTACTTC
>TRBD1|TRBV7-2|TRBJ1-6|NA
CASSLLPLATGDSPLHF
TGTGCCAGCAGCTTATTACCCCTCGCGACAGGGGATTCACCCCTCCACTTT
>NA|TRBV6-6|TRBJ2-7|NA
CASMRRDSNYEQYF
TGTGCCAGCATGAGGAGGGACAGCAACTACGAGCAGTACTTC
>TRBD1|TRBV5-1|TRBJ2-5|NA
CASSADRVRVETQYF
TGCGCCAGCAGCGCCGACAGGGTACGGGTAGAGACCCAGTACTTC
>NA|TRBV7-6|TRBJ1-1|NA
CASTVGVGTEAFF
TGTGCCAGCACCGTAGGGGTCGGCACTGAAGCTTTCTTT
>NA|TRBV9|TRBJ2-5|NA
CASSVGPRVETQYF
TGTGCCAGCAGCGTGGGGCCTCGGGTAGAGACCCAGTACTTC
>TRBD2|TRBV19|TRBJ2-1|once
CASSIWAGTSGTYNEQFF
TGTGCCAGTAGTATTTGGGCTGGGACTAGCGGTACCTACAATGAGCAGTTCTTC
>TRBD1|TRBV19|TRBJ2-1|NA
CASSILQGTGVYNEQFF
TGTGCCAGTAGTATCCTACAAGGGACAGGGGTCTACAATGAGCAGTTCTTC
>TRBD2|TRBV12-3/TRBV12-4|TRBJ2-1|NA
CASGTSPGHEQFF
TGTGCCAGCGGGACTAGCCCAGGCCATGAGCAGTTCTTC
>NA|TRBV7-6|TRBJ1-2|few
CASSSTPTGIGYGYTF
TGTGCCAGCAGCTCAACCCCTACAGGGATCGGTTATGGCTACACCTTC
>NA|TRBV7-2|TRBJ2-1|NA
CASSPRLALALYNEQFF
TGTGCCAGCAGCCCCCGGCTAGCACTAGCCCTTTACAATGAGCAGTTCTTC
>NA|TRBV6-2/TRBV6-3|TRBJ2-3|NA
CASSYGAEGGTQYF
TGTGCCAGCAGTTACGGGGCGGAAGGGGGTACGCAGTATTTT
>NA|TRBV5-1|TRBJ1-3|NA
CASSLAGGGGNTIYF
TGCGCCAGCAGCTTGGCGGGGGGAGGAGGAAACACCATATATTTT